This is a list of T cell receptor beta chains from one sample in a study of blood T cell repertoires in COVID-19. Generated by immunoSEQ multiplex PCR, the TCRdb table keeps only in-frame clones and is missing some. The sample has 300,000 to 400,000 clones; about 87% are singletons. The material sequenced was peripheral blood. These receptors were obtained from a woman between 45 and 60 years old who had recovered from COVID-19. CDR3s include the opening cysteine and the closing phenylalanine or tryptophan. Each record gives: J gene, D gene, V gene, clone size, CDR3 protein, CDR3 DNA. The D gene is left open where the match is weak. Size is omitted from some rows. Given values are once, few, many or a class for expanded clones.

J gene: TRBJ2-5; D gene: -; V gene: TRBV28; clone size: -; CDR3 protein: CASRGDSTVKETQYF; CDR3 DNA: TGTGCCAGCAGGGGCGATTCGACAGTAAAAGAGACCCAGTACTTC
J gene: TRBJ1-5; D gene: -; V gene: TRBV19; clone size: -; CDR3 protein: CASSIPDRKYQPQHF; CDR3 DNA: TGTGCCAGTAGTATCCCAGACAGGAAATATCAGCCCCAGCATTTT
J gene: TRBJ2-7; D gene: -; V gene: TRBV7-2; clone size: -; CDR3 protein: CASSVDLGEQYF; CDR3 DNA: TGTGCCAGCAGCGTAGATCTCGGCGAGCAGTACTTC
J gene: TRBJ1-5; D gene: -; V gene: TRBV19; clone size: -; CDR3 protein: CASSIAGGLNQPQHF; CDR3 DNA: TGTGCCAGTAGTATAGCTGGGGGACTCAATCAGCCCCAGCATTTT
J gene: TRBJ2-1; D gene: TRBD2; V gene: TRBV3-1/TRBV3-2; clone size: -; CDR3 protein: CASSPTSGGYNEQFF; CDR3 DNA: TGTGCCAGCAGCCCGACTAGCGGGGGATACAATGAGCAGTTCTTC
J gene: TRBJ2-3; D gene: -; V gene: TRBV7-2; clone size: -; CDR3 protein: CASSLVGAGTDTQYF; CDR3 DNA: TGTGCCAGCAGCTTAGTGGGCGCCGGCACAGATACGCAGTATTTT
J gene: TRBJ2-7; D gene: TRBD1; V gene: TRBV18; clone size: -; CDR3 protein: CASSQDREYEQYF; CDR3 DNA: TGTGCCAGCTCCCAGGACAGGGAATACGAGCAGTACTTC
J gene: TRBJ1-1; D gene: TRBD1; V gene: TRBV28; clone size: -; CDR3 protein: CASSLRVSGGVNTEAFF; CDR3 DNA: TGTGCCAGCAGTTTAAGAGTCTCAGGGGGAGTGAACACTGAAGCTTTCTTT
J gene: TRBJ2-1; D gene: -; V gene: TRBV14; clone size: -; CDR3 protein: CASSQDLGDEQFF; CDR3 DNA: TGTGCCAGCAGCCAAGATCTTGGAGATGAGCAGTTCTTC
J gene: TRBJ1-5; D gene: -; V gene: TRBV19; clone size: -; CDR3 protein: CASSLINQPQHF; CDR3 DNA: TGTGCCAGTAGCCTAATCAATCAGCCCCAGCATTTT
J gene: TRBJ2-1; D gene: -; V gene: TRBV19; clone size: -; CDR3 protein: CASSIDLRRGSYNEQFF; CDR3 DNA: TGTGCCAGTAGTATAGATCTGAGACGGGGCTCCTACAATGAGCAGTTCTTC
J gene: TRBJ2-2; D gene: -; V gene: TRBV6-5; clone size: -; CDR3 protein: CASTSNTGELFF; CDR3 DNA: TGTGCCAGCACCTCCAACACCGGGGAGCTGTTTTTT
J gene: TRBJ1-5; D gene: -; V gene: TRBV20-1; clone size: -; CDR3 protein: CSASQGNSNQPQHF; CDR3 DNA: TGCAGTGCAAGTCAGGGTAATAGCAATCAGCCCCAGCATTTT
J gene: TRBJ1-1; D gene: TRBD1; V gene: TRBV27; clone size: -; CDR3 protein: CASWGTGENTEAFF; CDR3 DNA: TGTGCCAGCTGGGGGACAGGGGAGAACACTGAAGCTTTCTTT
J gene: TRBJ2-7; D gene: -; V gene: TRBV19; clone size: few; CDR3 protein: CASSIVTGSEQYF; CDR3 DNA: TGTGCCAGTAGTATAGTAACGGGTAGCGAGCAGTACTTC
J gene: TRBJ1-2; D gene: TRBD1; V gene: TRBV5-1; clone size: -; CDR3 protein: CASSRTGANDFYGYTF; CDR3 DNA: TGCGCCAGCAGCCGGACAGGGGCAAACGACTTCTATGGCTACACCTTC
J gene: TRBJ1-2; D gene: -; V gene: TRBV4-2; clone size: -; CDR3 protein: CASSQGKGGGGTYGYTF; CDR3 DNA: TGTGCCAGCAGCCAAGGAAAGGGCGGCGGGGGGACCTATGGCTACACCTTC
J gene: TRBJ1-4; D gene: -; V gene: TRBV5-5; clone size: few; CDR3 protein: CASSLGDSNEKLFF; CDR3 DNA: TGTGCCAGCAGCTTGGGTGACAGTAATGAAAAACTGTTTTTT
J gene: TRBJ1-6; D gene: -; V gene: TRBV5-6; clone size: -; CDR3 protein: CASSLGGLQNSPLHF; CDR3 DNA: TGTGCCAGCAGCTTGGGGGGACTCCAGAATTCACCCCTCCACTTT
J gene: TRBJ1-1; D gene: TRBD1; V gene: TRBV7-2; clone size: -; CDR3 protein: CASSLVATGPDEAFF; CDR3 DNA: TGTGCCAGCAGCTTAGTAGCGACAGGGCCCGATGAAGCTTTCTTT
J gene: TRBJ1-6; D gene: TRBD1; V gene: TRBV7-8; clone size: -; CDR3 protein: CASSTGGQGAVSPLHF; CDR3 DNA: TGTGCCAGCAGCACGGGGGGACAGGGGGCGGTTTCACCCCTCCACTTT
J gene: TRBJ2-3; D gene: TRBD2; V gene: TRBV9; clone size: -; CDR3 protein: CASSAGGTSTDTQYF; CDR3 DNA: TGTGCCAGCAGCGCGGGGGGTACTAGCACAGATACGCAGTATTTT
J gene: TRBJ1-2; D gene: TRBD1; V gene: TRBV28; clone size: once; CDR3 protein: CASNPGQGVSGNYGYTF; CDR3 DNA: TGTGCCAGCAACCCGGGACAGGGAGTGTCTGGTAACTATGGCTACACCTTC
J gene: TRBJ2-5; D gene: -; V gene: TRBV7-9; clone size: -; CDR3 protein: CASSPSVRGRETQYF; CDR3 DNA: TGTGCCAGCAGCCCTAGCGTGCGGGGACGAGAGACCCAGTACTTC
J gene: TRBJ2-2; D gene: -; V gene: TRBV24-1; clone size: -; CDR3 protein: CATRGGSDPGELFF; CDR3 DNA: TGTGCCACCAGGGGTGGGAGTGATCCCGGGGAGCTGTTTTTT
J gene: TRBJ2-3; D gene: TRBD2; V gene: TRBV9; clone size: -; CDR3 protein: CASSVGPGGSDTQYF; CDR3 DNA: TGTGCCAGCAGCGTAGGCCCGGGAGGCTCAGATACGCAGTATTTT
J gene: TRBJ2-1; D gene: TRBD1; V gene: TRBV2; clone size: -; CDR3 protein: CASSYRGWSGNEQFF; CDR3 DNA: TGTGCCAGCAGTTACAGGGGTTGGTCTGGCAATGAGCAGTTCTTC
J gene: TRBJ1-1; D gene: -; V gene: TRBV9; clone size: few; CDR3 protein: CASSASTGVGSEAFF; CDR3 DNA: TGTGCCAGCAGCGCATCCACAGGAGTTGGTTCTGAAGCTTTCTTT
J gene: TRBJ2-1; D gene: -; V gene: TRBV19; clone size: -; CDR3 protein: CASSREGGDYNEQFF; CDR3 DNA: TGTGCCAGTAGCCGTGAAGGCGGGGATTACAATGAGCAGTTCTTC
J gene: TRBJ1-5; D gene: TRBD1; V gene: TRBV12-3/TRBV12-4; clone size: -; CDR3 protein: CASSPQGREPQHF; CDR3 DNA: TGTGCCAGCAGTCCACAGGGGCGGGAGCCCCAGCATTTT
J gene: TRBJ1-2; D gene: TRBD1; V gene: TRBV10-2; clone size: -; CDR3 protein: CASMGQGANYGYTF; CDR3 DNA: TGCGCCAGCATGGGACAGGGGGCCAACTATGGCTACACCTTC
J gene: TRBJ2-6; D gene: TRBD2; V gene: TRBV5-1; clone size: -; CDR3 protein: CASSSGRAGANVLTF; CDR3 DNA: TGCGCCAGCAGTAGCGGGAGGGCTGGGGCCAACGTCCTGACTTTC
J gene: TRBJ1-5; D gene: TRBD1; V gene: TRBV6-2/TRBV6-3; clone size: -; CDR3 protein: CASSYDPRQGFLSNQPQHF; CDR3 DNA: TGTGCCAGCAGTTATGATCCGCGACAGGGGTTCTTAAGCAATCAGCCCCAGCATTTT
J gene: TRBJ2-1; D gene: TRBD1; V gene: TRBV28; clone size: -; CDR3 protein: CASSTRTGMYEQFF; CDR3 DNA: TGTGCCAGCAGTACTCGGACAGGAATGTATGAGCAGTTCTTC